This T cell receptor beta chain was profiled in a study of vaccination effects on CD4 cells after COVID-19. This CDR3 has 16 amino acids. Germline CDR1 is SGHRS and CDR2 is YFSETQ. Trimming took 4 bases from V and 5 from J; bases not matched to a gene: 11. Regarding this clone: Its cognate antigen is unknown.

Antigen-specific CD4+ T cells were expanded with viral peptide pools in the ViraFEST assay before sequencing. Culture lasted approximately 10 days before CD4+ T cell isolation. Each participant received a vaccine that was either BNT162b2 or mRNA-1273, given as two doses. Only in-frame clones appear in the TCRdb table, and some are missing; sequencing was by immunoSEQ multiplex PCR. This table has around 60,000 clones, around 73% appearing once. This clonotype originated in a human donor who received a COVID-19 vaccine. Material: CD4+ T cells from PBMCs cultured with HCoV-229E spike peptides, obtained after COVID-19 vaccination. The chain carries TRBV5-1 and TRBJ2-2; 7 bases match TRBD2. DNA of the CDR3: TGCGCCAGCAGCCCTACTCCGAGCGGGGCGACCGGGGAGCTGTTTTTT. Residues: CASSPTPSGATGELFF.